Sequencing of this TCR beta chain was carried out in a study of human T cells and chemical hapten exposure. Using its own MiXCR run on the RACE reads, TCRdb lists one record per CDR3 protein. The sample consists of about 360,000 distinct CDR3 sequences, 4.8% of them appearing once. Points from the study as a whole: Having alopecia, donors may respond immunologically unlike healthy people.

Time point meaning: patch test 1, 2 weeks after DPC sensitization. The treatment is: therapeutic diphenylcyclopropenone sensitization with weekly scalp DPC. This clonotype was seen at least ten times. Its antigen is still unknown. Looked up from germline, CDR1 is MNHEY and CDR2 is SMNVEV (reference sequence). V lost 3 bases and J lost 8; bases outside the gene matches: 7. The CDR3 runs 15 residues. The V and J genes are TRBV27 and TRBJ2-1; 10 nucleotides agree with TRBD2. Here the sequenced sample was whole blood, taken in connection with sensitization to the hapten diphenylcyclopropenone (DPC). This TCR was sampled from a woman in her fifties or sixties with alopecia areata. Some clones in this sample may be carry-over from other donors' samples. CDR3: CASSFTGTSADEQFF. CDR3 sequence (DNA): TGTGCCAGCAGTTTCACCGGGACTAGCGCGGATGAGCAGTTCTTC.